The next 7 T cell receptor beta chains were all read from a single sample in a study of shared clonotypes between healthy human individuals. Sequencing used immunoSEQ multiplex PCR; TCRdb keeps in-frame clones, though not all of them. The sample holds over a million clones, roughly 96% seen once. Sequences were obtained from naive CD4+ T cells sorted from blood. Subset in this sample: CD45RA+ positively selected. The receptor source for this set is a man aged 25-45 years in good health.

The J gene is TRBJ2-3, the V gene TRBV5-4; 7 nucleotides match TRBD2. The CDR3 length is 16 residues. Germline values: CDR1 SGHNT, CDR2 YYREEE (reference sequence). Unmatched junction bases numbered 13, after V lost 1 base and J lost 8 bases. This CDR3 reads CASSLMSGVQRGTQYF. In DNA, the CDR3 is TGTGCCAGCAGCTTGATGTCGGGGGTCCAGCGGGGTACGCAGTATTTT.

V is TRBV18 and J is TRBJ1-5, with D perhaps TRBD1 (6 bases). From germline, CDR1 is KGHSH and CDR2 LQKENI. Trimming took off 3 bases at V and 6 bases at J, with 15 bases between the two ends. The CDR3 is 15 residues long. The DNA of the CDR3 is TGTGCCAGCTCACCTCAGACAGGCCAGGGTCAGCCCCAGCATTTT. This encodes CASSPQTGQGQPQHF.

The chain has TRBV19 and TRBJ2-3; D gene unclear. This CDR3 is 14 amino acids long. V was trimmed by 1 base and J by 1 base, leaving 6 bases between them. Germline CDR1 reads LNHDA; CDR2 reads SQIVND (reference sequence). In nucleotides, the CDR3 is TGTGCCAGTAGTATAGGTGCTCGCACAGATACGCAGTATTTT. Its translation: CASSIGARTDTQYF.

This clone has just a few counts. The V gene is TRBV18, the J gene TRBJ1-2; D gene ambiguous. Germline CDR1 and CDR2: KGHSH and LQKENI. V was cut by 1 base and J by 2 bases, with 5 bases left in between. The CDR3 has 13 amino acids. The CDR3 sequence is CASSPLENYGYTF. CDR3 DNA: TGTGCCAGCTCACCACTGGAGAACTATGGCTACACCTTC. Full variable domain (outside the CDR3, taken from reference TRBV18 and TRBJ1-2): NAGVMQNPRHLVRRRGQEARLRCSPMKGHSHVYWYRQLPEEGLKFMVYLQKENIIDESGMPKERFSAEFPKEGPSILRIQQVVRGDSAAYFCASSPLENYGYTFGSGTRLTVV.

For this clone: At the DNA level, this CDR3 is encoded by other sequences in the same sample as well. This chain joins TRBV7-9 and TRBJ2-3; maybe TRBD2 (5 bases). The CDR3 is 14 residues long. Germline loops: CDR1 SEHNR, CDR2 FQNEAQ (reference sequence). V lost 5 bases and J lost 0, with 9 bases in between. CDR3 in DNA: TGTGCCAGCAGCCCCAGCGGCAGCACAGATACGCAGTATTTT. Translation: CASSPSGSTDTQYF.

The chain is built from TRBV9 and TRBJ2-3, with D perhaps matching TRBD2 (6 bases). CDR1 and CDR2 (germline): SGDLS, YYNGEE. Trimming cost V 5 bases and J 2 bases, with 9 bases left between them. The CDR3 consists of 13 residues. The CDR3 protein is CASSGDSTDTQYF. CDR3 sequence (DNA): TGTGCCAGCAGTGGGGACTCCACAGATACGCAGTATTTT.

This chain connects TRBV29-1 to TRBJ2-7; D might be TRBD1 or TRBD2, each matching 6 bases. The CDR3 covers 12 residues. Trimming removed 7 bases at V and 3 bases at J, with 13 bases between. Per the germline V gene, CDR1 is SQVTM and CDR2 is ANQGSEA. CDR3: CSGGAGGYEQYF. The CDR3 DNA reads as TGCAGCGGGGGGGCAGGAGGCTACGAGCAGTACTTC.